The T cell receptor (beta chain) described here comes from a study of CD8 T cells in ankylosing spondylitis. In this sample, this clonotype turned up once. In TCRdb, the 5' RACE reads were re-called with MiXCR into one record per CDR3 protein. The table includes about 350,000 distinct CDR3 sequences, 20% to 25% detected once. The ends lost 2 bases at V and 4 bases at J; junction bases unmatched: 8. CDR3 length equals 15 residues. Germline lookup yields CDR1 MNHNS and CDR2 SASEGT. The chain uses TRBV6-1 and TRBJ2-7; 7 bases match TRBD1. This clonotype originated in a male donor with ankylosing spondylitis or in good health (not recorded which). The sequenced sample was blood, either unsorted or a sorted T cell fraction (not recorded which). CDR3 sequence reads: CASSERWTGAYEQYF. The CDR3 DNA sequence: TGTGCCAGCAGTGAAAGGTGGACAGGTGCATACGAGCAGTACTTC.